These 4 T cell receptor beta chains originate from one sample sequenced in a study of T cell changes during pregnancy in multiple sclerosis. Profiled with immunoSEQ multiplex PCR; TCRdb holds only in-frame clones, not every one. The sample lists roughly 93,000 clones, around 92% occurring once. The sample here was peripheral blood, taken after pregnancy. The receptors here all came from a female donor with multiple sclerosis, enrolled in a pregnancy study.

The rearrangement joins TRBV27 to TRBJ2-2; weak D call: TRBD2 (6 bases). The CDR3 loop spans 15 amino acids. From germline, CDR1 is MNHEY and CDR2 SMNVEV (reference sequence). V was cut by 1 base and J by 5 bases, with 11 bases left in between. The CDR3 coding sequence is TGTGCCAGCAGTTTATGGGGTGGGGGGACCGGGGAGCTGTTTTTT. Its translation: CASSLWGGGTGELFF.

The CDR3 region is CASSSRRSGGTDTQYF. DNA for the CDR3: TGTGCCAGCAGCTCCAGAAGGAGCGGGGGGACAGATACGCAGTATTTT. V usage is TRBV9 and J usage is TRBJ2-3; the match to TRBD2 covers 9 bases. Germline lookup yields CDR1 SGDLS and CDR2 YYNGEE. J was trimmed by 3 bases and V by 4 bases; bases with no gene match: 9. The CDR3 is 16 amino acids.

The chain joins TRBV7-6 to TRBJ2-7; 7 bases are a match to TRBD2. The CDR3 totals 15 residues. J was trimmed by 4 bases and V by 0 bases; bases with no gene match: 6. Looked up from germline, CDR1 is SGHVS and CDR2 is FNYEAQ. For the CDR3, the DNA is TGTGCCAGCAGCTTAGCTGGCGGGAGTGGATACGAGCAGTACTTC. Amino acid sequence: CASSLAGGSGYEQYF.

This clone was recorded only once. The chain employs TRBV10-1 and TRBJ2-3; 11 bases agree with TRBD2. Per germline, CDR1 WNHNN and CDR2 SYGVQD (reference sequence). This CDR3 contains 16 residues. The junction had 5 bases not matched to a gene; V was cut back by 4 bases and J by 2 bases. This chain's CDR3 is CASSGGLAANTDTQYF. The CDR3 DNA sequence: TGCGCCAGCAGTGGGGGACTAGCGGCCAACACAGATACGCAGTATTTT.